One T cell receptor (beta chain) is described in this entry. Its antigen is still unknown. The data stem from a study of human thymus T cells. Study observations and caveats: Across thymic and blood repertoires, the usage of V and J genes appeared to be biased.

Corrective heart surgery yielded the resections from which the thymus tissue came. The length of the CDR3 is 14 residues. Germline CDR1 and CDR2: SGHRS and YFSETQ. V lost 5 bases, J lost 1 base, and 0 bases stayed unmatched. Sequencing was performed with immunoSEQ multiplex PCR; in TCRdb, only in-frame clones are kept and a portion is missing. The table shows about 130,000 clones, with over 85% occurring only once. The chain has TRBV5-1 and TRBJ2-3; 11 positions match TRBD2. The receptor was derived from a boy under two years old with a congenital heart defect but otherwise immunologically healthy. The sequencing sample was made of thymus tissue. CDR3 loop: CASRTSGGTDTQYF. In DNA, the CDR3 is TGCGCCAGCAGGACTAGCGGGGGCACAGATACGCAGTATTTT.